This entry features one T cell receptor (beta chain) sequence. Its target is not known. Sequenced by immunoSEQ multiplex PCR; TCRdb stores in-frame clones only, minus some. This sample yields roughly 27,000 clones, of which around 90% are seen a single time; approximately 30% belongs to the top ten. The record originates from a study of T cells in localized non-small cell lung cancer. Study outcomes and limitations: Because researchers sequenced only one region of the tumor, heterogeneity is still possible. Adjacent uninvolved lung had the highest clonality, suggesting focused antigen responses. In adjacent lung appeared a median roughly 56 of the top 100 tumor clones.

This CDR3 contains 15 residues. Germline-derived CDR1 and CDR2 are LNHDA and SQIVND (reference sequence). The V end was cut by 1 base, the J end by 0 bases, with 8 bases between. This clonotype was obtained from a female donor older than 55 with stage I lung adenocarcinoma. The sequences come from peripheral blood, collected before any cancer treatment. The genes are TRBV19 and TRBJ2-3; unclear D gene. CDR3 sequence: CASSIGQTSTDTQYF. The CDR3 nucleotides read TGTGCCAGTAGTATAGGCCAGACTAGCACAGATACGCAGTATTTT.